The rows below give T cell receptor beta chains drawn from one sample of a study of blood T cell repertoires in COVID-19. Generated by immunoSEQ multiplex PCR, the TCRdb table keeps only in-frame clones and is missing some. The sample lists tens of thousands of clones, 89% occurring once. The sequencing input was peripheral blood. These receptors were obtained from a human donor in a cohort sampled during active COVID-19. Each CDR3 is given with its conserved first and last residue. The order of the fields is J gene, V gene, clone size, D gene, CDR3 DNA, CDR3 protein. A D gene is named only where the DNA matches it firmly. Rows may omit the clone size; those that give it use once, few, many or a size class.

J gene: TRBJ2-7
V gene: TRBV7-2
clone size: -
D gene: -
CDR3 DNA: TGTGCCAGCAGCTTACTCGCAGGGGTCTACGAGCAGTACTTC
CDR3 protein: CASSLLAGVYEQYF

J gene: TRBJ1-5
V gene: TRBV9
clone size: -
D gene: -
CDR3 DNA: TGTGCCAGCAGCGTGTACGGGGATCAGCCCCAGCATTTT
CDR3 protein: CASSVYGDQPQHF

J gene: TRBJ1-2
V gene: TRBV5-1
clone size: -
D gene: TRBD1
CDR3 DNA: TGCGCCAGCAGCCCTCAGGACAGGGATAAGGACTATTTC
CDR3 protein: CASSPQDRDKDYF

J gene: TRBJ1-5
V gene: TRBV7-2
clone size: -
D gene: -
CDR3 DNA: TGTGCCAGCAGCCCGTATAGCAATCAGCCCCAGCATTTT
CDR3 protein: CASSPYSNQPQHF

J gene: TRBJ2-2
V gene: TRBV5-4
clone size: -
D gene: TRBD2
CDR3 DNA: TGTGCCAGCAGCTTGTATAGCGGGGGGGCCGGGGAGCTGTTTTTT
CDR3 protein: CASSLYSGGAGELFF

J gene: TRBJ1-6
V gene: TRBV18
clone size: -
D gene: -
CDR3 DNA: TGTGCCAGCTCACCTTCGGGGGGGGATTCACCCCTCCACTTT
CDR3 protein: CASSPSGGDSPLHF

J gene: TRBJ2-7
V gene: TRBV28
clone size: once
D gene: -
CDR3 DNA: TGTGCCACCGGCGGCTACGAGCAGTACTTC
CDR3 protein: CATGGYEQYF

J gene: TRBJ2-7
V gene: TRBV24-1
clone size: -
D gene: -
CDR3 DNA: TGTGCCACAGTGATTCAGGGGATGGAGCAGTACTTC
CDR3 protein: CATVIQGMEQYF

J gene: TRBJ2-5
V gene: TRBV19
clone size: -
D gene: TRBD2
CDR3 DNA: TGTGCCAGTAGTGCGGGACTAGCGGGGGGAGAGACCCAGTACTTC
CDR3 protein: CASSAGLAGGETQYF

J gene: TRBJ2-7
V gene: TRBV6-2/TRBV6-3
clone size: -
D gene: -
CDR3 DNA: TGTGCCAGCAGTTACGTACAGCTTAGCTCCTACGAGCAGTACTTC
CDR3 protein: CASSYVQLSSYEQYF

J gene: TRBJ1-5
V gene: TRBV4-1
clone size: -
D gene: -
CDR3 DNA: TGCGCCAGCAGCCTTGGGGCAAGGGACAATCAGCCCCAGCATTTT
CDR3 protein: CASSLGARDNQPQHF

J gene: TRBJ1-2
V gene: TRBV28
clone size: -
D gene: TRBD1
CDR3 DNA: TGTGCCAGCAGTTCCGACAGGGAGTTCCGTCGAGGCTACACCTTC
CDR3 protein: CASSSDREFRRGYTF

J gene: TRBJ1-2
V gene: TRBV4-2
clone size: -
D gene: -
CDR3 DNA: TGTGCCAGCAGCAAACAGGGAGCGGATGGCTACACCTTC
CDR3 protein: CASSKQGADGYTF

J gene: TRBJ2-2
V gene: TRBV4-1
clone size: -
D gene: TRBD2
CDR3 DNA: TGCGCCAGCAGCCGGAGGGCTGGGGTTAGCGGGGGGATCGACAGGGAGCTGTTTTTT
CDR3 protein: CASSRRAGVSGGIDRELFF

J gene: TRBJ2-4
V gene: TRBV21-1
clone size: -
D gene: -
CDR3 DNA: TGTGCCAGCAGCGAAGAAGGGACAGGGGGAGGGGTGGCCAAAAACATTCAGTACTTC
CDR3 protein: CASSEEGTGGGVAKNIQYF

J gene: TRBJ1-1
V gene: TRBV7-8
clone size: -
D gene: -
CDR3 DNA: TGTGCCAGCAGCTTCCAGGGGTTGAACACTGAAGCTTTCTTT
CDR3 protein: CASSFQGLNTEAFF

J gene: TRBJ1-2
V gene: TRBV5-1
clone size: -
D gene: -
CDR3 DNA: TGCGCCAGCAGCACAGCCGACACGCTGGGCTATGGCTACACCTTC
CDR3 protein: CASSTADTLGYGYTF

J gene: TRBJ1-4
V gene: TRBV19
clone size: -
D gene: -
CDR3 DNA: TGTGCCAGTAGGACAGGCTATAATGAAAAACTGTTTTTT
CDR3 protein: CASRTGYNEKLFF

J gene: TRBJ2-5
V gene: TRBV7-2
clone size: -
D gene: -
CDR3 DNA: TGTGCCAGCACCCTACAAGAGCGGTTTTTGTACCAAGAGACCCAGTACTTC
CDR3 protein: CASTLQERFLYQETQYF

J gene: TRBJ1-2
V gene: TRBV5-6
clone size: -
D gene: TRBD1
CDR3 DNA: TGTGCCAGCAGCCGGGACAGGGTAAACTATGGCTACACCTTC
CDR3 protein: CASSRDRVNYGYTF

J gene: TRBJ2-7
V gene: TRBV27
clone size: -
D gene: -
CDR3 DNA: TGTGCCAGCAGACGAAGGGGTCTAGTCCCCTACGAGCAGTACTTC
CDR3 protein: CASRRRGLVPYEQYF

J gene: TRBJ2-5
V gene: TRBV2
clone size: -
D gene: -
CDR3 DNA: TGTGCCAGCAGTGAAGCAGGACACGCTCAAGAGACCCAGTACTTC
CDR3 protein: CASSEAGHAQETQYF

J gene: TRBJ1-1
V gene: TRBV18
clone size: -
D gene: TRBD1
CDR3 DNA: TGTGCCAGCTCACCGAGACAGGGGGCGTTTGTGGCTGAAGTTTTCTTT
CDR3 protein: CASSPRQGAFVAEVFF

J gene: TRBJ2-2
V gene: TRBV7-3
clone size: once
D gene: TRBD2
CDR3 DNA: TGTGCCAGCAGCTTAAGTAGTACTAGCGGGGCCGGGGAGCTGTTTTTT
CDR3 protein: CASSLSSTSGAGELFF

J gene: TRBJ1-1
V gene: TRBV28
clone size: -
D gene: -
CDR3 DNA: TGTGCCAGCAGGCCCCCGAGGAACACTGAAGCTTTCTTT
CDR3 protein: CASRPPRNTEAFF